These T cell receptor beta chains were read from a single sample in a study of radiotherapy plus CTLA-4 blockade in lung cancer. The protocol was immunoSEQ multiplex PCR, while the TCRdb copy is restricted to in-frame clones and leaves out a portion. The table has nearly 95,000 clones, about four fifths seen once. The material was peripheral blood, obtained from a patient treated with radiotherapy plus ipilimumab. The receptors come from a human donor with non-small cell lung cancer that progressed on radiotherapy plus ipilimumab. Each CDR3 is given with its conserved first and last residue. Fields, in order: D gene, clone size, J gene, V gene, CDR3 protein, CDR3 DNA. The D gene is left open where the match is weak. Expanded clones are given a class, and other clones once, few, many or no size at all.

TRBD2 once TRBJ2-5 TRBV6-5 CASSSLLAAGGTQYF TGTGCCAGCAGTTCCCTACTAGCGGCGGGGGGGACCCAGTACTTC
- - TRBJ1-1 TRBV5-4 CASSLKGRNTEAFF TGTGCCAGCAGCTTGAAAGGGAGGAACACTGAAGCTTTCTTT
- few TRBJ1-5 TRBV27 CASSFNRASNQPQHF TGTGCCAGCAGTTTTAACAGGGCCAGCAATCAGCCCCAGCATTTT
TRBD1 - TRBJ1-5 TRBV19 CASTQGVGQPQHF TGTGCCAGTACACAGGGGGTAGGGCAGCCCCAGCATTTT
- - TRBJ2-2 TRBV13 CASSVSTGELFF TGTGCCAGCAGCGTCTCCACCGGGGAGCTGTTTTTT
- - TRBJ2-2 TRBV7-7 CASSGFTGELFF TGTGCTAGCTCCGGGTTTACCGGGGAGCTGTTTTTT
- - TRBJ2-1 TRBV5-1 CASSLQVSGDEQFF TGCGCCAGCAGCTTACAGGTTTCTGGGGATGAGCAGTTCTTC
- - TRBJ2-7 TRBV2 CASSGSRSSYEQYF TGTGCCAGCAGTGGGTCACGAAGCTCCTACGAGCAGTACTTC
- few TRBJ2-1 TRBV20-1 CSASTAREQFF TGCAGTGCTAGTACAGCACGGGAGCAGTTCTTC
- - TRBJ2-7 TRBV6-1 CASSDPGGPNSYEQYF TGTGCCAGCAGTGACCCCGGAGGGCCCAACTCCTACGAGCAGTACTTC
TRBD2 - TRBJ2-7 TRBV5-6 CASSPGYSGEYGEQYF TGTGCCAGCAGCCCCGGTTATAGCGGGGAATATGGCGAGCAGTACTTC
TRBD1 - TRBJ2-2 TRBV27 CASSSGQGLAGELFF TGTGCCAGCAGTTCTGGACAGGGTCTAGCCGGGGAGCTGTTTTTT
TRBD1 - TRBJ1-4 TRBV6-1 CASDRGLSNEKLFF TGTGCCAGTGACAGGGGGCTGTCTAATGAAAAACTGTTTTTT
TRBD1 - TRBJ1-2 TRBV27 CATQGQGFGYTF TGTGCCACCCAAGGACAGGGCTTCGGCTACACCTTC
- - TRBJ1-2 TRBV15 CATSMENYGYTF TGTGCCACCAGCATGGAAAACTATGGCTACACCTTC
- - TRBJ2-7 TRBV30 CAWSGTASNYEQYF TGTGCCTGGAGTGGGACAGCATCCAACTACGAGCAGTACTTC
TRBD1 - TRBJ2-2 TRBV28 CASSSPRQGPYTGELFF TGTGCCAGCAGTTCCCCCCGACAGGGGCCTTACACCGGGGAGCTGTTTTTT
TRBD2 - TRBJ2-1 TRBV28 CASSLPPSGGREQFF TGTGCCAGCAGTTTGCCCCCTAGCGGGGGTAGAGAGCAGTTCTTC
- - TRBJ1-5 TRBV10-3 CAISESVRGGDQPQHF TGTGCCATCAGTGAGTCGGTCCGGGGGGGAGATCAGCCCCAGCATTTT
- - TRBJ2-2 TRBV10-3 CAIRSLDSGELFF TGTGCCATCAGGTCACTAGATTCCGGGGAGCTGTTTTTT
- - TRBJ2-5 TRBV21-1 CASSKKPTRVETQYF TGTGCCAGCAGCAAGAAACCCACCAGGGTAGAGACCCAGTACTTC
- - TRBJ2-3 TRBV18 CASSPPNTDTQYF TGTGCCAGCTCACCACCGAACACAGATACGCAGTATTTT
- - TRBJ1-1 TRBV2 CASSEVPAEAFF TGTGCCAGCAGTGAGGTGCCAGCTGAAGCTTTCTTT
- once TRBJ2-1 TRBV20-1 CSANIILEQFF TGCAGTGCTAATATAATATTGGAGCAGTTCTTC
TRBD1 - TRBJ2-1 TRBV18 CASSLDRGGYNEQFF TGTGCCAGCTCCCTTGACAGGGGTGGGTACAATGAGCAGTTCTTC
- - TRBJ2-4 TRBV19 CASSPAWGENIQYF TGTGCCAGTAGTCCCGCTTGGGGCGAAAACATTCAGTACTTC
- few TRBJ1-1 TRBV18 CASSIDRREAFF TGTGCCAGCTCAATCGACAGGCGGGAAGCTTTCTTT
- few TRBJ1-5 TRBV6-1 CASSEVRVLFNQPQHF TGTGCCAGCAGTGAGGTCAGGGTCCTGTTCAATCAGCCCCAGCATTTT
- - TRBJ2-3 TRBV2 CASNWPDRTDTQYF TGTGCCAGCAACTGGCCCGACCGCACAGATACGCAGTATTTT
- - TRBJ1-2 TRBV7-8 CASSSQGYGYTF TGTGCCAGCAGCTCCCAGGGGTATGGCTACACCTTC